This is a list of T cell receptor beta chains from one sample in a study of blood T cells in healthy people across ages. TCRdb reprocessed the 5' RACE reads with MiXCR, giving one entry per CDR3 protein. The sample lists fewer than 2 million distinct CDR3 sequences; roughly two fifths were seen once. The sample was blood. The receptors stem from a human donor in good health. The CDR3 runs from the conserved cysteine through the conserved F or W. A D gene is named only where the DNA matches it firmly. Clone size is shown for a subset of rows, as once, few, many or a class of expanded clone.

size	V	J	D	DNA	CDR3
NA	TRBV4-3	TRBJ2-5	NA	TGCGCCAGCAGCCAAGATCAGTTCCGAGAGACCCAGTACTTC	CASSQDQFRETQYF
NA	TRBV7-2	TRBJ1-1	NA	TGTGCCAGCAGCTTAGCCATTGGGGGGCAGCCCGAAGCTTTCTTT	CASSLAIGGQPEAFF
few	TRBV12-3/TRBV12-4	TRBJ1-1	NA	TGTGCCAGCAGTTTCCGGGAGGGCTCTCGAGCTTTCTTT	CASSFREGSRAFF
NA	TRBV3-1	TRBJ2-5	NA	TGTGCCAGCAGCCAAGGTCTGGGGGGCCAAACAGAGACCCAGTACTTC	CASSQGLGGQTETQYF
NA	TRBV29-1	TRBJ1-1	NA	TGCAGCGTTGGAATGGTACAGGGAGAAACTGAAGCTTTCTTT	CSVGMVQGETEAFF
NA	TRBV20-1	TRBJ2-7	TRBD2	TGCAGTGCTGAAACCGGGACTAGAAGCTCCTACGAGCAGTACTTC	CSAETGTRSSYEQYF
NA	TRBV7-6	TRBJ2-7	NA	TGTGCCAGCAGCTTGGGGGGGGGGCAAGGAATCTACGAGCAGTACTTC	CASSLGGGQGIYEQYF
NA	TRBV5-1	TRBJ2-7	TRBD1	TGCGCCAGCAGCGTTACAGGGGAAACTGTCTACGAGCAGTACTTC	CASSVTGETVYEQYF
few	TRBV27	TRBJ2-3	NA	TGTGCCAGCAGTTTCGTGTTTACGGGCGGGGGCACAGATACGCAGTATTTT	CASSFVFTGGGTDTQYF
NA	TRBV2	TRBJ2-1	NA	TGTGCCAGCAGAGGCGGAGCGTCTGAGCAGTTCTTC	CASRGGASEQFF
NA	TRBV29-1	TRBJ1-2	NA	TGCAGCGTTGAAGAGGGTCCGCGAGGCTACACCTTC	CSVEEGPRGYTF
few	TRBV7-8	TRBJ1-2	NA	TGTGCCAGCAGCTTAGCGGGGGAGGCGAACTATGGCTACACCTTC	CASSLAGEANYGYTF
NA	TRBV12-5	TRBJ1-2	NA	TGTGCTAGTGGCCCGGCGGTGAGAAACTATGGCTACACCTTC	CASGPAVRNYGYTF
NA	TRBV28	TRBJ2-7	NA	TGTGCCAGCAGATTGGGGGACTACGAGCAGTACTTC	CASRLGDYEQYF
many	TRBV11-1	TRBJ2-5	TRBD2	TGTGCCAGCAGCAACCCGGCGGGACTAGCTCAAACTGGGGAGACCCAGTACTTC	CASSNPAGLAQTGETQYF
NA	TRBV4-3	TRBJ2-3	NA	TGCGCCAGCAGCATGACTGTGGGGGTGGTTAGCACAGATACGCAGTATTTT	CASSMTVGVVSTDTQYF